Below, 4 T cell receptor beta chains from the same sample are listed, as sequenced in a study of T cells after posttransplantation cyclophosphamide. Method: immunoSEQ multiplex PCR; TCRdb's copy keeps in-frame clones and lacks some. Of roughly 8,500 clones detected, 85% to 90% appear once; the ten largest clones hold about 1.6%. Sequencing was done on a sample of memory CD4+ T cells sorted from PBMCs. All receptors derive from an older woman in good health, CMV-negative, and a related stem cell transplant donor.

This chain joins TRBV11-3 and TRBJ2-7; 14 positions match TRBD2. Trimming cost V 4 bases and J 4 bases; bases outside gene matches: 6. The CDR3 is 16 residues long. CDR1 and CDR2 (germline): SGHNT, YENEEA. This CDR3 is CASSSAGTSGSYEQYF. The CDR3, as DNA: TGTGCCAGCAGCTCGGCCGGGACTAGCGGGAGTTACGAGCAGTACTTC. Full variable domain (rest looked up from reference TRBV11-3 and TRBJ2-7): EAGVVQSPRYKIIEKKQPVAFWCNPISGHNTLYWYLQNLGQGPELLIRYENEEAVDDSQLPKDRFSAERLKGVDSTLKIQPAELGDSAVYLCASSSAGTSGSYEQYFGPGTRLTVT.

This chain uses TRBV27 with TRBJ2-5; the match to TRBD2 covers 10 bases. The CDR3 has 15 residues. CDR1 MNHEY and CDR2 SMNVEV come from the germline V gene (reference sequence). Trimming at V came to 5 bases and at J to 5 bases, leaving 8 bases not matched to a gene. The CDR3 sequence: CASSPGLALRETQYF. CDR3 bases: TGTGCCAGCAGTCCGGGACTAGCGTTGCGGGAGACCCAGTACTTC.

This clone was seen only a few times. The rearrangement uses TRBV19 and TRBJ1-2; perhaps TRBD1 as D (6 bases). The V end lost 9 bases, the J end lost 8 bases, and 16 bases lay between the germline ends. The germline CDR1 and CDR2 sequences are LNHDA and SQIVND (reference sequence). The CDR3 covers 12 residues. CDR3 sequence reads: CASHNRVEGYTF. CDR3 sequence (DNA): TGTGCCAGCCACAACAGGGTCGAAGGCTACACCTTC.

CDR3 DNA: TGTGCCAGCAGTTGGCAGGGAGGGGACACTGAAGCTTTCTTT. Its translation: CASSWQGGDTEAFF. The rearrangement uses TRBV6-1 and TRBJ1-1; weak D call: TRBD1 (5 bases). Trimming pared 5 bases from V and 3 bases from J, leaving 13 bases between. There are 14 residues in the CDR3. Germline V lookup: CDR1 MNHNS, CDR2 SASEGT.